The entry that follows covers one T cell receptor (beta chain) sequence. The antigen is undetermined. This entry belongs to a study of graft-versus-host responses after intestinal transplantation. Germline V gives CDR1 MNHNY, CDR2 SVGAGI (reference sequence). The V end lost 5 bases, the J end lost 5 bases, and 16 bases lay between the germline ends. This CDR3 has 14 amino acids. This table comes from immunoSEQ multiplex PCR, and its TCRdb copy is limited to in-frame clones, with some not included. Of around 93,000 clones in the sample, about nine tenths were seen once. The sample was unstimulated CD8+ T cells sorted from spleen or lymph node cells, taken before intestinal transplant. The V call is TRBV6-6, the J call TRBJ2-7, with a weak D call TRBD2 (5 bases). The TCR sequence derives from a human donor who received an intestinal transplant. CDR3 region: CASSPAWRSHEQYF. Here the CDR3 DNA reads TGTGCCAGCAGTCCCGCTTGGAGGAGCCACGAGCAGTACTTC.